The 10 T cell receptor beta chains presented below share a single source sample, sequenced in a study of cytomegalovirus exposure and HLA in healthy donors. PCR primers comprised 60 Vbeta and 13 Jbeta primers. The method was immunoSEQ multiplex PCR; TCRdb's version includes in-frame clones alone and lacks a portion of them. The data hold approximately 140,000 clones, with around 82% observed a single time. The sample consisted of PBMCs. These receptors all stem from a man between 40 and 49 years old in good health and CMV-seropositive.

The chain is built from TRBV19 and TRBJ1-5; no definite D call. Trimming pared 9 bases from V and 1 base from J, leaving 13 bases between. The CDR3 runs 14 residues. Germline CDR1 reads LNHDA; CDR2 reads SQIVND (reference sequence). CDR3 region: CASRPGISNQPQHF. DNA for the CDR3: TGTGCCAGCCGACCAGGTATCAGCAATCAGCCCCAGCATTTT.

This clone was observed a handful of times. The chain has TRBV15 and TRBJ1-4; TRBD1 matches 7 bases. J was trimmed by 4 bases and V by 0 bases; bases with no gene match: 5. The CDR3 has 16 residues. Looked up from germline, CDR1 is LNHNV and CDR2 is YYDKDF (reference sequence). The DNA for the CDR3 is TGTGCCACCAGCAGAGAAGGGGGCGCCGGTAATGAAAAACTGTTTTTT. This encodes CATSREGGAGNEKLFF. The complete variable domain, with remaining parts taken from reference TRBV15 and TRBJ1-4, reads DAMVIQNPRYQVTQFGKPVTLSCSQTLNHNVMYWYQQKSSQAPKLLFHYYDKDFNNEADTPDNFQSRRPNTSFCFLDIRSPGLGDTAMYLCATSREGGAGNEKLFFGSGTQLSVL.

The V gene is TRBV4-2, the J gene TRBJ2-3, with D unresolved. This CDR3 has 15 amino acids. CDR1 is LGHNA and CDR2 is YNFKEQ in the germline V gene. V lost 0 bases and J 0 bases, leaving 7 bases between the germline ends. The CDR3 nucleotides read TGTGCCAGCAGCCAAGAGAGGTGGAGCACAGATACGCAGTATTTT. Translation gives CASSQERWSTDTQYF.

CDR3 in amino acids: CASSSPGLAGDEQYF. Written as DNA, the CDR3 is TGCGCCAGCAGCTCCCCCGGACTAGCGGGAGACGAGCAGTACTTC. The chain links TRBV5-1 to TRBJ2-7; 13 bases agree with TRBD2. Germline V CDR1 and CDR2: SGHRS, YFSETQ. Germline trimming cut 3 bases from V and 5 bases from J; bases unmatched to any gene: 5. The CDR3 runs 15 residues.

As for this clone: One end of the junction fails to match germline, which may point to a read error. The J gene is TRBJ2-5, the V gene TRBV29-1, with 8 nucleotides matching TRBD2. Germline V CDR1 and CDR2: SQVTM, ANQGSEA. The CDR3 is 11 amino acids. The chain's CDR3 is CTGTRQETQYF. In DNA form, the CDR3 reads TGTACCGGGACTAGACAAGAGACCCAGTACTTC.

The chain combines TRBV27 with TRBJ1-2, with a possible D match to TRBD1 (5 bases). This CDR3 region has 17 residues. Between the trimmed V and J ends, which lost 1 base and 3 bases, there was a span of 18 bases. Germline CDR1 is MNHEY and CDR2 is SMNVEV (reference sequence). CDR3 protein: CASSLFPPPGGDYGYTF. The DNA for the CDR3 is TGTGCCAGCAGTTTATTCCCACCTCCCGGGGGTGACTATGGCTACACCTTC.

The J gene is TRBJ2-5, the V gene TRBV2; tentative D call: TRBD2 (6 bases). With the DNA end fitting TRBJ2-7 better, the J assignment may be wrong. CDR1 SNHLY and CDR2 FYNNEI come from the germline V gene. The CDR3 has 12 residues. The CDR3 protein is CASRGGLYEQYF. CDR3 DNA sequence: TGTGCCAGCAGGGGAGGTTTGTACGAGCAGTACTTC.

The J gene is TRBJ2-1, the V gene TRBV19, with 7 positions matching TRBD2. The J segment lost 4 bases and the V segment lost 6 bases, leaving 12 bases of the junction unmatched. This CDR3 region has 16 residues. The germline V gene has CDR1 LNHDA and CDR2 SQIVND (reference sequence). CDR3 bases: TGTGCCAGTAGCCAAAGGGAGGGCCTAAGGTACAATGAGCAGTTCTTC. It specifies CASSQREGLRYNEQFF.

This clone has just a few counts. At one boundary the junction diverges from the germline segment, which might be a read error. The chain employs TRBV19 and TRBJ2-2; D may be TRBD1 (6 bases). This CDR3 comprises 12 residues. The germline CDR1 and CDR2 sequences are LNHDA and SQIVND (reference sequence). Written as DNA, the CDR3 is TGCTGCGCAGGGGAGAACACCGGGGAGCTGTTTTTT. This gives the protein CCAGENTGELFF.

The J gene is TRBJ2-7, the V gene TRBV9; possibly TRBD2 for D (5 bases). Germline V gives CDR1 SGDLS, CDR2 YYNGEE. This CDR3 is 13 amino acids long. Trimming removed 3 bases from V and 6 bases from J, with 13 bases in between. CDR3 protein: CASSALFGGEQYF. In nucleotides, the CDR3 is TGTGCCAGCAGCGCCCTCTTCGGAGGCGAGCAGTACTTC. The complete variable domain, with remaining parts taken from reference TRBV9 and TRBJ2-7, reads DSGVTQTPKHLITATGQRVTLRCSPRSGDLSVYWYQQSLDQGLQFLIQYYNGEERAKGNILERFSAQQFPDLHSELNLSSLELGDSALYFCASSALFGGEQYFGPGTRLTVT.